Presented here are 20 T cell receptor beta chains from one specimen sequenced in a study of T cells after yellow fever vaccination. TCRdb re-analysed the 5' RACE reads in MiXCR, keeping a single row per CDR3 protein. This sample yields hundreds of thousands of distinct CDR3 sequences, of which about 12% are seen a single time; approximately 3.4% belongs to the top ten. Sequenced material: CD4+ T cells sorted from PBMCs, taken 15 days after the yellow fever booster vaccination. These receptors were taken from a young man who received the YFV17D yellow fever vaccine.

The V call is TRBV4-3, the J call TRBJ2-2; 8 nucleotides align to TRBD2. V shed 3 bases, J shed 4 bases, and the junction held 7 bases outside the gene matches. There are 16 residues in the CDR3. Germline V gene data show CDR1 as LGHNA and CDR2 as YSLEER. CDR3 loop: CASSQLAGFPTGELFF. The CDR3 nucleotides are TGCGCCAGCAGCCAGTTAGCGGGGTTTCCCACCGGGGAGCTGTTTTTT.

This clonotype was observed a handful of times. The J gene is TRBJ2-1, the V gene TRBV6-1; D unclear. This CDR3 is 13 amino acids long. Germline assignment: CDR1 MNHNS and CDR2 SASEGT. Trimming shortened V by 6 bases and J by 10 bases, and 16 bases separated the two germline ends. CDR3 sequence: CASSLSRSLEQFF. The CDR3, as DNA: TGTGCCAGCAGCCTTTCCCGGTCCTTAGAGCAGTTCTTC.

The chain joins TRBV12-3 or TRBV12-4 to TRBJ2-5, with D possibly being TRBD1 (5 bases). V was trimmed by 1 base and J by 0 bases, leaving 9 bases between them. The CDR3 runs 15 residues. CDR3 protein: CASSLEGPYQETQYF. For the CDR3, the DNA is TGTGCCAGCAGTTTAGAGGGGCCATACCAAGAGACCCAGTACTTC.

This clonotype was picked up many times. The chain links TRBV9 to TRBJ2-1, with 11 bases fitting TRBD2. CDR3 length equals 18 residues. Germline CDR1 SGDLS, CDR2 YYNGEE. With V trimmed by 2 bases and J by 7 bases, 14 bases remained unmatched. The CDR3 spells CASSVTGTSGTRGNEQFF. In DNA, the CDR3 is TGTGCCAGCAGCGTCACCGGGACTAGCGGAACACGAGGGAATGAGCAGTTCTTC.

The rearrangement uses TRBV5-1 and TRBJ2-3, with TRBD2 matching 12 bases. In germline, CDR1 is SGHRS, CDR2 YFSETQ. The CDR3 is 17 amino acids. Trimming removed 0 bases from V and 3 bases from J; junction bases left unmatched: 5. CDR3 in DNA: TGCGCCAGCAGCTTGGATCTAGCGGGGGGGCCAACAGATACGCAGTATTTT. It specifies CASSLDLAGGPTDTQYF.

This clonotype has just a few counts. CDR3 nucleotide sequence: TGTGCCAGCAGCTTGGGCCTCACAGTAATGAACACTGAAGCTTTCTTT. It encodes CASSLGLTVMNTEAFF. The rearrangement uses TRBV7-2 and TRBJ1-1; D remains unclear. The V end lost 3 bases, the J end lost 0 bases, and 14 bases lay between the germline ends. Germline V gene lookup returns CDR1 SGHTA and CDR2 FQGNSA. The CDR3 is 16 residues long.

In this sample, this clonotype turned up a few times. The chain employs TRBV27 and TRBJ1-5, with TRBD1 matching 11 bases. The CDR3 contains 15 residues. The germline CDR1 and CDR2 sequences are MNHEY and SMNVEV (reference sequence). The V gene end was trimmed by 2 bases and the J gene end by 5 bases; junction bases not matched to a gene: 2. The CDR3 region has the DNA TGTGCCAGCAGTTTAGGGACAGGGGGGGATCAGCCCCAGCATTTT. It translates to CASSLGTGGDQPQHF.

The rearrangement uses TRBV12-3 or TRBV12-4 and TRBJ1-1; the match to TRBD1 covers 7 bases. J was trimmed by 2 bases and V by 6 bases; bases with no gene match: 9. This CDR3 region has 15 residues. The CDR3 DNA sequence: TGTGCCAGCAGCACCGGGACAGCATTAAACACTGAAGCTTTCTTT. This codes for CASSTGTALNTEAFF.

The rearrangement uses TRBV20-1 and TRBJ1-2; 8 nucleotides agree with TRBD1. J gave up 5 bases and V 5 bases, and 19 bases lay outside the gene matches. Germline V lookup: CDR1 DFQATT, CDR2 SNEGSKA (reference sequence). The CDR3 is 17 amino acids. CDR3 region: CSADGTGGGASGYGYTF. The CDR3 DNA is TGCAGTGCTGATGGGACAGGCGGCGGTGCCTCCGGATATGGCTACACCTTC.

The rearrangement joins TRBV12-3 or TRBV12-4 to TRBJ2-5, with TRBD2 as a possible D gene (6 bases). Trimming pared 6 bases from V and 4 bases from J, leaving 15 bases between. The CDR3 is made up of 14 amino acids. CDR3 amino acids: CASSPGGRRETQYF. The CDR3 DNA reads TGTGCCAGCAGCCCCGGGGGTAGGCGAGAGACCCAGTACTTC.

The genes are TRBV18 and TRBJ1-1; D unresolved. Trimming left V 3 bases short and J 5 bases short, with 10 bases between. CDR1 and CDR2 from the germline V gene are KGHSH and LQKENI. This CDR3 comprises 13 residues. CDR3 sequence reads: CASSPSAGTEAFF. As DNA, the CDR3 is TGTGCCAGCTCACCCTCGGCCGGAACTGAAGCTTTCTTT.

This clonotype came up many times. V and J are TRBV3-1 and TRBJ2-5, with D tentatively TRBD1 or TRBD2 (5 bases each). CDR1 is LGHDT and CDR2 is YNNKEL in the germline V gene (reference sequence). The CDR3 spans 12 residues. With 1 base removed from V and 5 bases from J, the gap between germline ends came to 5 bases. CDR3 in amino acids: CASSQGGETQYF. The CDR3 DNA reads as TGTGCCAGCAGCCAAGGGGGGGAGACCCAGTACTTC.

This clonotype was picked up a small number of times. The chain has TRBV28 and TRBJ2-7; no definite D call. The germline V gene has CDR1 MDHEN and CDR2 SYDVKM. The CDR3 length is 10 residues. Trimming stripped 8 bases from V and 6 bases from J, with 8 bases between. The CDR3 loop reads CASGLLEQYF. CDR3 nucleotide sequence: TGTGCCAGCGGGCTCCTCGAGCAGTACTTC. Drawing the rest from reference TRBV28 and TRBJ2-7, the complete variable domain is DVKVTQSSRYLVKRTGEKVFLECVQDMDHENMFWYRQDPGLGLRLIYFSYDVKMKEKGDIPEGYSVSREKKERFSLILESASTNQTSMYLCASGLLEQYFGPGTRLTVT.

This clonotype was seen ten or more times. The chain employs TRBV25-1 and TRBJ1-2; D unresolved. V shed 1 base and J shed 4 bases, with 4 bases lying between them. Germline V gives CDR1 MGHDK, CDR2 SYGVNS. The CDR3 spans 12 residues. The CDR3 loop is CASSEFPYGYTF. As DNA, the CDR3 is TGTGCCAGCAGTGAATTCCCCTATGGCTACACCTTC.

The J gene is TRBJ2-1, the V gene TRBV27, with D perhaps TRBD1 (7 bases). The germline V gene encodes CDR1 MNHEY and CDR2 SMNVEV (reference sequence). V lost 2 bases, J lost 2 bases, and 13 bases lay in between. This CDR3 spans 16 amino acids. Here the CDR3 DNA reads TGTGCCAGCAGTTTAATGAGCAGGGGGGCCTACAATGAGCAGTTCTTC. Translated, it gives CASSLMSRGAYNEQFF.

The CDR3 DNA follows: TGTGCCAGCAGCTTAGTGGGCGCCCAAGGGTTAGAGACCCAGTACTTC. Its protein is CASSLVGAQGLETQYF. J is TRBJ2-5 and V is TRBV7-2; D uncertain. CDR3 length: 16 amino acids. Germline V gives CDR1 SGHTA, CDR2 FQGNSA. Trimming pared 1 base from V and 4 bases from J, leaving 16 bases between.

This clonotype was seen ten or more times. The rearrangement uses TRBV7-2 and TRBJ2-1; D is unresolved. Germline CDR1 SGHTA, CDR2 FQGNSA. This CDR3 spans 16 amino acids. V was trimmed by 5 bases and J by 7 bases, leaving 21 bases between them. The DNA of the CDR3 is TGTGCCAGCAGCACGGTTGGGGATCCGACCATGAATGAGCAGTTCTTC. Translation: CASSTVGDPTMNEQFF.

The rearrangement uses TRBV6-6 and TRBJ2-7; D may be TRBD2 (6 bases). Trimming pared 3 bases from V and 10 bases from J, leaving 10 bases between. Germline CDR1 and CDR2: MNHNY and SVGAGI (reference sequence). CDR3 length equals 11 residues. The DNA for the CDR3 is TGTGCCAGCAGTTATCCGGGGGTCCAGTACTTC. This codes for CASSYPGVQYF.

This chain uses TRBV24-1 with TRBJ2-3; 9 nucleotides agree with TRBD1. The CDR3 spans 14 residues. Germline CDR1 KGHDR, CDR2 SFDVKD. V lost 7 bases to trimming and J lost 2 bases; unmatched junction nucleotides: 3. The CDR3 here is CATRGTGNTDTQYF. The CDR3 DNA is TGTGCCACCAGGGGGACAGGGAACACAGATACGCAGTATTTT.

This clonotype came up a few times. V is TRBV7-3 and J is TRBJ1-1, with TRBD1 matching over 11 bases. CDR3 length: 13 residues. Germline V CDR1 and CDR2: SGHTA, FQGTGA. After removal of 6 bases from V and 11 bases from J, the junction contained 8 bases not matched to a gene. CDR3 region: CASRPGTGGVAFF. In DNA, the CDR3 is TGTGCCAGCAGACCCGGGACAGGGGGTGTGGCTTTCTTT.